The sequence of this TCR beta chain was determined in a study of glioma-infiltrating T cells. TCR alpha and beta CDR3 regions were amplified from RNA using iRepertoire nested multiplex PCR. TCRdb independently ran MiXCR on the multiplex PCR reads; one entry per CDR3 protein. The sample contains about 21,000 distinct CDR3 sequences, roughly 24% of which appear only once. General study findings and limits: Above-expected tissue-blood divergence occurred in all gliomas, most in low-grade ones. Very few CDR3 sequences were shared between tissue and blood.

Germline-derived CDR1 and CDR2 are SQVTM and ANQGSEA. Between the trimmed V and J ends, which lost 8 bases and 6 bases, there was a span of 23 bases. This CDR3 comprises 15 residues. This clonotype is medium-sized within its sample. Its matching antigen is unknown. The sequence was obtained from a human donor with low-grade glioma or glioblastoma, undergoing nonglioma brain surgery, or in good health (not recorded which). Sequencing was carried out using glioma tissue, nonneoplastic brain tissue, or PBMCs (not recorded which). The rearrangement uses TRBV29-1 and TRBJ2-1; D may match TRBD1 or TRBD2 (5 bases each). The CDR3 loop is CSTVGWGSHLNEQFF. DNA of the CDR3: TGCAGCACCGTTGGATGGGGGTCTCATCTCAATGAGCAGTTCTTC.